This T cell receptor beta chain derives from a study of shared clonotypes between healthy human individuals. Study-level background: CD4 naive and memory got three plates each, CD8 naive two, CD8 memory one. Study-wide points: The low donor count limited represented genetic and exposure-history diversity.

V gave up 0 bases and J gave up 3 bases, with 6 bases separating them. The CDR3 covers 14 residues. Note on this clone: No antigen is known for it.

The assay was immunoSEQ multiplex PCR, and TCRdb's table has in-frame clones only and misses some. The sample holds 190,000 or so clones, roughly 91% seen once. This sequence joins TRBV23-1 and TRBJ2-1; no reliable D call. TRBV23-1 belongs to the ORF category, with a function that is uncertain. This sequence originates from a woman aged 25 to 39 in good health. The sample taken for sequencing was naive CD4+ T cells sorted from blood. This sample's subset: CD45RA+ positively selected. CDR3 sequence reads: CASSQSADYNEQFF. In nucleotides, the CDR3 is TGCGCCAGCAGTCAATCGGCGGACTACAATGAGCAGTTCTTC.